The TCR beta chain described here comes from a study of cytomegalovirus exposure and HLA in healthy donors (dated by TCRdb to about 2017). Broadly, across the study: According to an earlier analysis of 587 of the donors, 200 million or so T cells yielded 117 million unique TCR beta sequences and approximately 300 Gb of sequence data. An early release that covered more than 550 HLA-typed donors contained approximately 300 gigabases of sequencing data and around 85 million unique TCR sequences. Of the approximately 370 genotyped donors, 75% to 85% were placed in the genetic ancestry cluster associated with self-reported Caucasian donors. The study was designed to test whether signatures of past pathogen exposure could be identified by cataloging public T cell receptors. The study profiled the T cell repertoires of about 720 subjects by immunosequencing and related them to cytomegalovirus serostatus. A separate validation cohort of 100 to 150 different subjects was used in addition to the 666-subject first cohort. High-throughput TCR immunosequencing, statistical association of individual TCRs with disease status, and machine learning were combined to predict cytomegalovirus infection status. To study patterns of TCR occurrence, a later analysis re-analyzed previously published TCR beta repertoires from 700 or so donors and added high-resolution HLA genotyping. The later analysis used no new phenotypic data to find candidate immune exposures, relying instead on TCR beta sequences and their occurrence across donors. In an earlier analysis of 587 of the donors, high-throughput TCR beta sequencing was used to judge whether each TCR beta V gene segment behaved as functional or pseudogenic. Donor age, sex, ethnicity and CMV serostatus were compiled together with the repertoire data. A later genetic analysis took genome-wide SNP genotypes for about three fifths of the 666 donors and used that subset as a discovery cohort. Every discovery cohort repertoire had been produced on one sequencing platform. HLA typing covered class I and class II loci at four-digit resolution. The number of donors typed differed by locus, with about 629-640 for A, B, C, DRB1 and DQB1, 522 for DQA1, over 600 for DPA1, and under 490 for DPB1. Four or five DR-DQ haplotypes were handled as single units for association and clustering because linkage in the cohort was strong. Among about 360 genotyped donors of the cohort, an average of around 240,000 unique TCR beta nucleotide sequences were sequenced per donor, roughly 18% of them non-productive. The paper as a whole reports these results and caveats: Only TCR beta chains were sequenced in this cohort, and the absence of alpha or paired-chain data limited detectable features. The classifier was reported to diagnose cytomegalovirus status with high specificity and sensitivity in both the original and validation cohorts. In a later genetic analysis, fewer N-insertions in productive TCRs were reported among donors in an Asian-associated ancestry cluster than the roughly 640-donor mean. For the cohort, immune exposure information was limited to CMV serostatus. Strong co-occurrence of HLA alleles, especially DR and DQ, made assigning TCR associations to individual alleles difficult. Compared with equally common non-associated chains, HLA-associated TCR beta chains in a later analysis were more clonally expanded and had lower generation probabilities. In a later analysis, several top co-occurrence clusters were reported to appear linked to parvovirus B19, influenza, CMV and Epstein-Barr virus. In a later analysis, most CMV-associated TCR beta chains were found to appear HLA-restricted, with HLA associations seemingly driven largely by CMV exposure. In vitro tests confirmed that a few of the cytomegalovirus-associated TCR beta chains recognize cytomegalovirus antigens. Broadly in line with IMGT annotations, most TCR beta V segments showed up in productive rearrangements about 90% or about 30% of the time in an earlier analysis of 450 to 750 of the donors. The study listed approximately 150 TCR beta chains as associated with cytomegalovirus. Because some donors lacked HLA typing at each locus, the association tests relied only on the typed subset. The earlier analysis of 450 to 700 of the donors excluded roughly 17 rarely observed V segments, including chromosome 9 orphons, because counts were too low. A later analysis found that TCR association rates varied across HLA loci, with DRB1 alleles showing the most associated TCRs and HLA-C alleles the fewest. In a later analysis, some 18,000 TCR beta sequences were associated with specific HLA alleles at a false discovery rate of 0.05. The presence/absence analyses assumed that sequencing depth was roughly uniform across donors, and that assumption may not be true. A cluster of highly shared sequence variants was judged likely to represent a technical artifact of the sequencing pipeline. A further reported finding was that TCR beta sequences accurately predicted the HLA-A and HLA-B alleles for most subjects in the first cohort. In a later genetic analysis, a missense DCLRE1C variant was associated with V-gene and J-gene trimming of TCR beta chains, and the association was replicated in an independent cohort. While some public TCRs were present in many individuals, most TCR sequences turned up only very rarely across donors. Linkage disequilibrium might explain the correlated functional status among segregating V segments, but an unknown experimental factor could not be excluded. According to the authors, the approach could potentially be generalized to other disease states and immunological phenotypes.

The protocol used for the library was the immunoSEQ multiplex PCR assay. A mixture of 60 forward primers for TCR Vbeta segments and 13 reverse primers for TCR Jbeta segments was used in the multiplex PCR. Amplification of the CDR3 region of rearranged TCR beta genes was performed with a multiplex PCR assay on genomic DNA. Amplified TCR beta libraries were sequenced as 87-base-pair reads on the Illumina HiSeq System. Per the original workflow: A later analysis tallied about 77 million unique TCR beta chains across the roughly 610 repertoires, and approximately 11 million of those chains were shared by two or more donors. To remove PCR and sequencing errors, raw reads were error-corrected and collapsed into unique sequences using a nearest-neighbor algorithm that merged closely related sequences. Alignment of CDR3 sequences to IMGT reference sequences was used to assign V, D and J gene segments. For a sequence to be retained, at least a six-nucleotide match to both a V gene segment and a J gene segment was required. Rearrangements were classified as productive when the CDR3 lacked stop codons and remained in frame with V and J, and all other rearrangements were classified as non-productive. CDR3 was defined by IMGT convention, running from the second conserved V-encoded cysteine to the conserved J-encoded phenylalanine. The earlier analysis of about 610 of the donors excluded any sequence lacking an unambiguous match to a single V gene segment. In an earlier analysis of several hundred of the donors, V segments were called functional above 56.7% productive rearrangements and were called segregating when the between-donor standard deviation exceeded 5%. A statistical classification framework was built to diagnose cytomegalovirus status from the catalog of TCR beta chain sequences. V and J gene assignment, in a later analysis, came from comparing TCR nucleotide sequences with IMGT/GENE-DB human TR gene sequences. In a later analysis, CDR3 sequences and most-parsimonious VDJ recombination scenarios were assigned using the TCRdist pipeline. In a later analysis, every TCR beta chain was defined by the combination of its CDR3 amino acid sequence and its V-gene family, and reads without a unique V-gene family were dropped. In a later analysis, 500 to 650 highly shared, low-generation-probability nucleotide sequences were removed to address suspected cross-contamination and a sequencing artifact. In a later analysis, a clonal expansion index was calculated for each public chain from normalized within-repertoire ranks of inferred template counts. A later analysis computed generation probabilities with a VDJ recombination model fitted to out-of-frame rearrangements, and checked the results against IGoR. Hypergeometric tests were used in a later analysis to score TCR-TCR, TCR-HLA and TCR-CMV co-occurrence, with a repertoire-size bias correction applied to the TCR pairs. To estimate false discovery rates, a later analysis permuted the HLA or CMV assignments 20 times. In a later analysis, co-occurring TCRs were grouped using DBSCAN, and TCRdist sequence similarity was added for clustering within HLA-allele-positive subsets. Repertoires with fewer than 30,000 or more than 120,000 public chains, plus five repertoires with anomalous nucleotide sharing, were excluded from co-occurrence clustering. The table comes from immuneACCESS by way of TCRdb, which keeps in-frame sequences with V and J called. Part of the clones is missing from these tables; in studies checked, under half for an unresolved V gene and the rest for unknown reasons. That table furnishes V, J and clone size, whereas the DNA furnished D and trimming. Counted in this sample were around 170,000 clones; roughly 82% of them appeared once. The ten largest clones add up to 2% to 3% of the sample.

As concerns this clone: Its antigen target is currently unknown. Per-base quality was not reported, and no clone a single base away is much larger than it.

The cohort was made up of approximately 700 healthy bone marrow donors. At the time of sampling, all cohort members were nominally healthy, though unrecorded immune exposures were likely present. The donor was CMV seropositive and belonged to the group of 270 or so seropositive cohort members. A peripheral blood sample was collected from each donor, and TCR beta sequencing was performed on peripheral blood mononuclear cells. The Qiagen DNeasy Blood Extraction Kit was used to extract genomic DNA from the blood cell samples. Sequences were obtained from PBMCs. This clonotype originated in a woman between 45 and 60 years old in good health and CMV-seropositive.

The DNA sequence reads TGTGCCAGCACCGTGACGTGGGCTGGCTACACCTTC. The translation is CASTVTWAGYTF. The chain links TRBV6-1 with TRBJ1-2, with the identity of the D gene unclear. The junction shows trimming of 7 bases on V and 7 bases on J, plus 13 bases between the germline ends. CDR1 is given as MNHNS and CDR2 as SASEGT, both from the germline V gene. The CDR3, from cysteine to phenylalanine, totals 12 residues. The retained sequence is limited to the CDR3, 36 bases, with the frame set at the first base.